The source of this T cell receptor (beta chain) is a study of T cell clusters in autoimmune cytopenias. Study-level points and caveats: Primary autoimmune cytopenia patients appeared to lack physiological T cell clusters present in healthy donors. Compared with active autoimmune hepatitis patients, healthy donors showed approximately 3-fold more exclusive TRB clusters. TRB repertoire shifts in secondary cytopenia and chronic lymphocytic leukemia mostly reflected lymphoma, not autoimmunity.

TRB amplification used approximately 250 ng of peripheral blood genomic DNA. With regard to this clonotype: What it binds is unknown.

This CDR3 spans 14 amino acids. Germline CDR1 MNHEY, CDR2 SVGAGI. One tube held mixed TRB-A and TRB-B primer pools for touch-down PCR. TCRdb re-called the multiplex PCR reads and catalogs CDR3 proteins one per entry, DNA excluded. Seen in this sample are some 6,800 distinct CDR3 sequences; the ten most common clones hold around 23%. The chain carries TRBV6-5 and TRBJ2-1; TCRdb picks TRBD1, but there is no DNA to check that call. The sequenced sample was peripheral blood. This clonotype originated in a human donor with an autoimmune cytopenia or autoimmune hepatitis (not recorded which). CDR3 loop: CASSYVQGNNEQFF.